The clone carrying this TCR beta chain has just a few counts. The data derive from a study of blood T cells in healthy people across ages. Study summary: With template switching, about one barcoded beta molecule was captured per two T cells.

This CDR3 has 15 residues. J gave up 2 bases and V 5 bases, and 9 bases lay outside the gene matches. Germline CDR1 MNHNS, CDR2 SASEGT. A second PCR of 7 to 11 cycles used a sample-barcoded 5' primer and a J-beta primer mix. TCRdb itself ran the 5' RACE reads through MiXCR, one entry per CDR3 protein. The sample includes some 700,000 distinct CDR3 sequences, 22% of them seen just once. This chain links TRBV6-1 with TRBJ2-7; 7 bases map to TRBD1. Sequenced: blood. The TCR was taken from a man between 65 and 79 years old in good health. CDR3 residues: CASSFDPGQTYEQYV. CDR3 sequence (DNA): TGTGCCAGCAGTTTCGATCCGGGACAGACCTACGAGCAGTACGTC.